A single T cell receptor beta chain is shown here with its context. Its antigen target is currently unknown. No much larger clone is present one base from it, and per-base qualities are unavailable. V lost 6 bases and J lost 4 bases; the stretch between them is 9 bases long. The CDR3 numbers 12 residues from cysteine through phenylalanine. Just the 36-base CDR3 DNA is kept, in frame starting at base 1. For CDR1 and CDR2, the germline V gene lists SGHAT and FQNNGV. These data belong to a study of shared clonotypes between healthy human individuals (dated by TCRdb to about 2020). In terms of the full investigation: Three men and two women, aged 18 to 49 years, made up the cohort. Per donor, three plates each were used for CD4 naive and CD4 memory, two for CD8 naive, and one for CD8 memory. The study deeply sequenced blood TCR repertoires of about five healthy adults to estimate repertoire size and the extent of clonotype sharing between individuals. Libraries were prepared and TCR repertoires were sequenced by different laboratories using diverse techniques, in order to increase sequencing depth and limit assay-specific biases. Per donor, leukapheresis produced somewhere between about 0.9 and 9.5 billion PBMCs.

TCR CDR3 regions were amplified from genomic DNA by multiplex PCR using the deep immunoSEQ assay. Extracted genomic DNA from each cell subset was spread evenly across all wells of several immunoSEQ 96-well plates, with each plate serving as a replicate. For sorted subsets, each replicate PCR was loaded with roughly 190 ng genomic DNA, equivalent to roughly 30,000 T cell genomes. Purified libraries were quantified with a Qubit 3.0 fluorometer, sized on a Bioanalyzer 2100, and re-quantified with the KAPA Library Quantification kit. Each immunoSEQ 96-well plate was sequenced on its own single-read 150-cycle Illumina NextSeq 550 flow cell. In the source study's methods: Because only junctional sequences without quality scores were contained in the immunoSEQ output, filtering matching that applied to full-length reads could not be performed. Sequences were annotated with PyIR, a Python wrapper for IgBLAST v1.9, and V/J genes and CDR3 were assigned using IMGT germline references. Reads with weak V/J assignments (E-value above 1e-6), missing CDR3, stop codons, out-of-frame junctions, or ambiguous translated residues were removed. V3J clonotypes were defined as sequences sharing the same inferred V gene, J gene, and CDR3 amino acid sequence. Percentage overlap between repertoires was computed as shared unique clonotypes divided by the size of the smaller repertoire. Richness of each repertoire was evaluated using RTK rarefaction, the Chao1 estimator, and Recon v2.1 estimates of unobserved clonotypes. Generation probabilities were computed with OLGA for all TCRbeta clonotypes obtained by the gDNA method from several donors. The table was pulled from immuneACCESS by TCRdb, which kept in-frame rearrangements only. Such tables lose some clones; where checked, under half of the loss comes from unresolved V genes, and the rest has no known cause. V and J calls and clone size are as listed in that table; D and trimming were resolved from the DNA. The sample table contains millions of clones; only one count was recorded for approximately 95% of them. Of the sample, 0.39% is held by the ten largest clones.

What the study reported, not specific to this receptor: When a handful of donors were compared, the shared fraction of clonotypes was approximately 5% for naive CD4, approximately 3.5% for naive CD8, roughly 2.3% for memory CD4, and about 0.36% for memory CD8. Because the study included only a small number of donors, the genetic and exposure-history diversity represented was limited. Pairwise subsampling led to the expectation that sequencing depth would affect the degree of clonotype sharing among donors. Even with the large sequencing depth, rarefaction of the sorted-subset datasets indicated that sequencing was incomplete. Sampling was restricted to blood, and TCR repertoires in tissues likely differ from the TCR repertoires found in blood. Compared with non-shared clonotypes, clonotypes shared by all four sorted-subset donors had higher generation probabilities. Naive subsets generally had larger estimated clonotype richness than memory subsets.

The donors were healthy, HIV-negative adults who had no recently reported acute infections or vaccinations. Every donor was a Caucasian adult residing in Nashville, Tennessee, USA. CD4+ T cells were enriched through magnetic negative selection, after which naive cells were positively selected on CD45RA and the remaining negative fraction served as the memory subset. Blood was obtained by leukapheresis, after which PBMCs were separated by Ficoll-Histopaque density gradient centrifugation and cryopreserved in liquid nitrogen vapor phase. Purity and quantity of every magnetically sorted T cell population were checked by analytical flow cytometry. From each sorted fraction, genomic DNA was isolated and quantified by UV absorbance on a Nanodrop 2000c.

The rearranged chain carries TRBV11-2 and TRBJ2-5; possibly the D gene is TRBD1, per 6 matching bases. This clonotype originated in a young man in good health. Some clones in this sample may be carry-over from other donors' samples. The sequencing sample was made of naive CD4+ T cells from PBMCs. The sample's cell subset or site, from its label and the paper: CD45RA+ positively selected. The DNA reads TGTGCCAGCAGGGGGGCTGGAGAGACCCAGTACTTC. Its protein product is CASRGAGETQYF.